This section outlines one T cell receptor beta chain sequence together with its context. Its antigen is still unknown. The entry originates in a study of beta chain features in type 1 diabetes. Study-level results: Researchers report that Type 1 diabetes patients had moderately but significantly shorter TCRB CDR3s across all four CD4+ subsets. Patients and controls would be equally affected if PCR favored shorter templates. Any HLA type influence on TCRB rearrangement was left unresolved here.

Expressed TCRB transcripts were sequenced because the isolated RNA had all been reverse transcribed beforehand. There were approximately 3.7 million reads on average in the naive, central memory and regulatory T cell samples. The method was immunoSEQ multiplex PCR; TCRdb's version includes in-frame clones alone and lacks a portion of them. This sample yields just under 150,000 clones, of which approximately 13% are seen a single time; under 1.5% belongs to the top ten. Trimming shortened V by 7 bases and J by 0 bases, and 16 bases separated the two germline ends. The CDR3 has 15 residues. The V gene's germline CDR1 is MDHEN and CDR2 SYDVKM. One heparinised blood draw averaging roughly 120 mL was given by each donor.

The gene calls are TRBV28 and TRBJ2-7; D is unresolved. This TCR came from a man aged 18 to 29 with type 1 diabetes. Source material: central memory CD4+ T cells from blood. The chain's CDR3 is CASNAPSSGSYEQYF. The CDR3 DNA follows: TGTGCCAGCAACGCGCCTAGTTCGGGCTCCTACGAGCAGTACTTC.